This TCR beta chain was recorded in a study of T-cell memory formation after mild COVID-19. The study's findings and limits: Clones contracting over day 15 to 85 were CD4/CD8 balanced, with later expanders leaning CD4+.

A single record per CDR3 protein comes from TCRdb applying MiXCR to the 5' RACE reads. This table holds some 310,000 distinct CDR3 sequences, 20% to 25% found once. The CDR3 totals 15 residues. Between the trimmed V and J ends, which lost 4 bases and 1 base, there was a span of 13 bases. Per germline, CDR1 MNHEY and CDR2 SVGAGI. This clonotype was detected only a few times. What it recognizes is unknown. This rearrangement joins TRBV6-5 to TRBJ1-1; weak D call: TRBD1 (5 bases). Source material: PBMCs or a T cell subset sorted from them (not recorded which). This TCR came from a man between 18 and 35 years old who had mild COVID-19 (a few samples of this study predate the infection). Cell type and time point are not known. The CDR3 nucleotides are TGTGCCAGCAGTTCACGGGCGGGGGGGAACACTGAAGCTTTCTTT. This codes for CASSSRAGGNTEAFF.